This paragraph covers one T cell receptor (beta chain) sequence. This CDR3 spans 15 amino acids. Germline V gene lookup returns CDR1 SGDLS and CDR2 YYNGEE. V was pared by 0 bases and J by 5 bases, with 14 bases between. The sample originates from a study of blood T cell repertoires in COVID-19. Study-level background: Both acute and convalescent COVID-19 samples were obtained from the United States, Italy and Spain.

Measured with immunoSEQ multiplex PCR; TCRdb has only the in-frame clones, and not every one. The table has about 170,000 clones, roughly 80% seen once. The chain employs TRBV9 and TRBJ2-5, with D unclear. Sequencing was done on a sample of peripheral blood. The receptor was derived from a man in his 70s with active or convalescent COVID-19. This CDR3 reads CASSVDRSPGETQYF. CDR3 DNA: TGTGCCAGCAGCGTAGATCGGTCCCCCGGGGAGACCCAGTACTTC.